This T cell receptor beta chain originates from a study of beta chain features in type 1 diabetes (dated by TCRdb to the late 2010s). For the study in its entirety: Patients and healthy donors did not differ in mean age, gender distribution, total cell number or subset yield. A total of some 110 million sorted cells were examined across all samples, and a strong correlation was observed between cell number per subset and RNA yield. The study compared the TCRB repertoires of sorted circulating CD4+ T cell subsets in recently diagnosed type 1 diabetes patients with those in matched healthy donors. Naive and central memory subsets were obtained from all 30 or so donors, but regulatory and stem cell-like memory subsets were isolated from only 8 patients and roughly eight healthy donors.

The High Capacity cDNA Reverse Transcription Kit was used to reverse transcribe all of the isolated RNA, meaning that expressed TCRB transcripts were what got sequenced. Deep immunoSEQ sequencing was performed on naive, central memory and regulatory T cell samples, with an average of roughly 3.6 million total reads per sample. Sorted cells were lysed in RLT buffer, and RNA was extracted using DNase-treated RNeasy Micro or Mini kits according to cell number. To prevent cross-contamination, each cell subset was processed individually, whereas patient and healthy donor samples were processed jointly. TCRB sequences were amplified from cDNA with the immunoSEQ multiplex PCR, producing 87-bp fragments spanning the CDR3 region. Sequencing of the amplicons was done on the Illumina HiSeq platform. The original methods were these. Synthetic template baselines were used to correct PCR bias computationally, reads within Hamming distance 2 were collapsed together, and singletons that could not be merged were discarded. Reads were aligned against IMGT so that V, D and J genes, CDR3 length and insertions or deletions at six rearrangement sites could be assigned. Within each subset, clonotype counts were normalized to the number of sorted cells before true diversity and Gini coefficients were calculated with the tcR R package. The overlap coefficient, calculated on TCRB nucleotide sequences, was used to quantify repertoire sharing. As stored in TCRdb, this immuneACCESS dataset retains in-frame rearrangements with V and J assigned. A fraction of the clones does not appear; measured against another copy, unresolved V genes explain less than half of the discrepancy, and the remainder lacks a known reason. For V, J and clone size, that table is used; D and trimming come from the DNA. The sample table records roughly 140,000 clones; roughly 48% of these occur just once. Around 0.42% of the sample is in the top ten clones.

Relative to germline, V is missing 4 bases and J is missing 4 bases, with 6 bases of the junction outside any gene match. In the germline V gene, CDR1 corresponds to MNHNS and CDR2 to SASEGT. Counted from cysteine to phenylalanine, this CDR3 has 15 amino acids. Just CDR3 DNA is preserved here, 45 bases in frame from base 1. About this clone itself: Its specific antigen is unknown. It has no much larger one-base neighbor in the sample; base qualities were not kept.

Each donor gave one peripheral blood draw, about 100 mL on average, collected into heparinised tubes. Naive, central memory, regulatory and stem cell-like memory CD4+ T cells were sorted on a BD FACSAria II using a panel including CD45RO, CCR7, CD25, CD127, CD95 and CD27. All sorted populations exceeded 98% purity. PBMCs were isolated right away by Lymphoprep density gradient centrifugation and were stained directly, without culture. Samples were stained and sorted in pairs, with one healthy donor and one patient per experiment, so that batch effects were minimized. The paper's findings and limits, for the study overall: Fewer insertions and more nucleotide deletions at VDJ recombination sites were observed in patients with type 1 diabetes, implying thymic rearrangement abnormalities. Naive, central memory and regulatory TCRB repertoires appeared to be more alike among patients than among healthy donors. HLA sub-analyses involved small numbers of individuals, so any influence of HLA type on TCRB rearrangement remained unresolved. Because cDNA was sequenced instead of genomic DNA, highly expressing activated cells could be over-represented, though the groups showed no difference in activation or CD3 levels. A moderate but significant shortening of TCRB CDR3 length was observed in type 1 diabetes patients in all four CD4+ subsets. Shorter templates might be favored by PCR, yet because patient and control samples were amplified and corrected together, any such skew would affect both groups equally.

The sequence joins TRBV6-1 to TRBJ1-5, and TRBD1 matches 8 of the central bases. The source of this sequence is a man aged 18 to 30 in good health. Sequencing used Tregs from blood. Reading the label with the study, this specimen's cell subset or site is: regulatory CD4+ T cells. The CDR3 corresponds to CASSAGRGLNQPQHF. In nucleotide form, the sequence is TGTGCCAGCAGTGCTGGCAGGGGGCTGAATCAGCCCCAGCATTTT.